This T cell receptor beta chain emerged from a study of cytomegalovirus exposure and HLA in healthy donors. Whole-study findings and limits: Other equally common chains were less clonally expanded than HLA-associated TCR beta chains, a later analysis showed. The availability of immune exposure information extended only to CMV serostatus. Confirmation was obtained in vitro that a few CMV-associated chains are specific for CMV antigens.

As concerns this clone: Its target is unknown.

The CDR3 is made up of 16 amino acids. Germline V gives CDR1 SGHTA, CDR2 FQGNSA. The V and J ends lost 3 bases and 6 bases, in that order; junction bases with no gene match: 12. The PCR employed 60 Vbeta primers together with 13 Jbeta primers. Original analysis: Unique TCR beta chains totaled 65 million to 95 million in a later count, with roughly 10 million of them shared. The protocol was immunoSEQ multiplex PCR, while the TCRdb copy is restricted to in-frame clones and leaves out a portion. V and J calls and clone size follow that table, whereas D and trimming were derived from the DNA. The sample records over 150,000 clones, around 68% being singletons.

The chain joins TRBV7-2 to TRBJ1-1, with 8 bases aligning to TRBD1. This receptor was taken from a man aged 50 to 60 in good health and CMV-seronegative. Sequences were obtained from PBMCs. CDR3 coding DNA: TGTGCCAGCAGCTTCCGTCGGACAGGGTTGGGATCTGAAGCTTTCTTT. Its translation is CASSFRRTGLGSEAFF.